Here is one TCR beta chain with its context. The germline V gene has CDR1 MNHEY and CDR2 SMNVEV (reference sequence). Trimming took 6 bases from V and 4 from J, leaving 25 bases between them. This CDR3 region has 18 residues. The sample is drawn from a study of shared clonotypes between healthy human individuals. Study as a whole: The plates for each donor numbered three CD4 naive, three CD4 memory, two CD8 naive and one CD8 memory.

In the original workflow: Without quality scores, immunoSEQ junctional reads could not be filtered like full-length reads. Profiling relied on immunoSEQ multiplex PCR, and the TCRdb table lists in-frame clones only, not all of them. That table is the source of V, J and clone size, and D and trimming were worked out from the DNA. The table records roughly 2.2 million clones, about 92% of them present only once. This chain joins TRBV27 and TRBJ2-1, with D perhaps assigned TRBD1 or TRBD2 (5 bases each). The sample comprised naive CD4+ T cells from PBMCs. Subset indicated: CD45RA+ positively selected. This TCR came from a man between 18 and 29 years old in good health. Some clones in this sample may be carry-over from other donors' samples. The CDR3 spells CASSYRLHGGSNYNEQFF. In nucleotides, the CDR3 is TGTGCCAGCAGCTACAGATTACATGGGGGATCAAATTACAATGAGCAGTTCTTC.